Listed here is a single T cell receptor (beta chain). This CDR3 is built from 17 residues. Per germline, CDR1 KGHSH and CDR2 LQKENI. J was trimmed by 4 bases and V by 3 bases; bases with no gene match: 10. This entry comes from a study of T cell changes during pregnancy in multiple sclerosis. Clones were read by immunoSEQ multiplex PCR, and TCRdb kept only the in-frame ones, dropping some. In the table there are around 96,000 clones, 90% to 95% of which are singletons. The sample here was peripheral blood, taken in the third trimester of pregnancy. The chain has TRBV18 and TRBJ2-7; TRBD2 matches at 12 bases. The clonotype originates from a female donor with multiple sclerosis, enrolled in a pregnancy study. The CDR3 spells CASSPETSGSPLYEQYF. In DNA, the CDR3 is TGTGCCAGCTCACCCGAGACTAGCGGGAGTCCACTTTACGAGCAGTACTTC.